Sequencing of this T cell receptor (beta chain) was carried out in a study of blood T cell repertoires in COVID-19. The germline CDR1 and CDR2 sequences are SGHAT and FQDESV (reference sequence). V lost 3 bases and J 7 bases, leaving 13 bases between the germline ends. This CDR3 has 15 amino acids. TCRdb's table, derived via immunoSEQ multiplex PCR, lists solely in-frame clones and lacks some. This sample has 310,000 or so clones, with around 87% found just once. The chain joins TRBV11-1 to TRBJ1-6; D might be TRBD1 (5 bases). This clonotype was sampled from a woman aged 45 to 65 with active or convalescent COVID-19. The sample was peripheral blood. The CDR3 region is CASSFDGGGNSPLHF. The CDR3, as DNA: TGTGCCAGCAGCTTCGACGGGGGTGGGAATTCACCCCTCCACTTT. The complete variable domain, with remaining parts taken from reference TRBV11-1 and TRBJ1-6, reads EAEVAQSPRYKITEKSQAVAFWCDPISGHATLYWYRQILGQGPELLVQFQDESVVDDSQLPKDRFSAERLKGVDSTLKIQPAELGDSAMYLCASSFDGGGNSPLHFGNGTRLTVT.